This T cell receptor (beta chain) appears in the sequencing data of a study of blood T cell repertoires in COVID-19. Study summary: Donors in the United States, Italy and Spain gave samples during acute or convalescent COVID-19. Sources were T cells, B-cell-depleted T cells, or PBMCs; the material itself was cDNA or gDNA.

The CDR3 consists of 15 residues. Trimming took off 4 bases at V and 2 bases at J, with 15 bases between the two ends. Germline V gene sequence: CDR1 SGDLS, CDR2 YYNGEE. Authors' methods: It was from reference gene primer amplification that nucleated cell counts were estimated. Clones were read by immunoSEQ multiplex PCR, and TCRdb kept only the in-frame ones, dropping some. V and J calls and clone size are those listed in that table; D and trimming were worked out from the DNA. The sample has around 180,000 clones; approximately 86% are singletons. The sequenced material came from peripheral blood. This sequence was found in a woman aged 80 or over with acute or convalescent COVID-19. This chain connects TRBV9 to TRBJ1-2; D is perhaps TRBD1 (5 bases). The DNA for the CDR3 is TGTGCCAGCAGCCCAGCGGGGGATTTCAACTATGGCTACACCTTC. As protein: CASSPAGDFNYGYTF. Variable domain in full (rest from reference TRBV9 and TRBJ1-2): DSGVTQTPKHLITATGQRVTLRCSPRSGDLSVYWYQQSLDQGLQFLIQYYNGEERAKGNILERFSAQQFPDLHSELNLSSLELGDSALYFCASSPAGDFNYGYTFGSGTRLTVV.